These 32 T cell receptor beta chains originate from one sample sequenced in a study of OX40 agonist ivuxolimab in advanced cancers. Sequenced by immunoSEQ multiplex PCR; TCRdb stores in-frame clones only, minus some. The table includes almost 70,000 clones, around 90% detected once. This sample comprised CD4+ or CD8+ T cells sorted from blood, obtained in a trial of the OX40 agonist ivuxolimab. Receptors originate from an adult with an advanced solid tumor such as melanoma, head and neck, liver or kidney cancer.

The genes are TRBV10-3 and TRBJ1-1; TRBD1 aligns across 7 bases. The length of the CDR3 is 13 residues. Germline V gene sequence: CDR1 ENHRY, CDR2 SYGVKD. Trimming at V came to 6 bases and at J to 1 base, leaving 2 bases not matched to a gene. The CDR3 is CAIRGTENTEAFF. CDR3 sequence (DNA): TGTGCCATCAGGGGGACAGAGAACACTGAAGCTTTCTTT.

The chain joins TRBV7-3 to TRBJ2-2; 12 bases match TRBD2. The CDR3 spans 15 residues. Trimming took 5 bases from V and 7 from J; bases not matched to a gene: 5. From germline, CDR1 is SGHTA and CDR2 FQGTGA. CDR3 sequence reads: CASSPSGRANGELFF. CDR3 in DNA: TGTGCCAGCAGCCCTAGCGGGAGGGCCAACGGGGAGCTGTTTTTT.

The chain recombines TRBV4-2 with TRBJ2-7; TRBD1 matches at 7 bases. In germline, CDR1 is LGHNA, CDR2 YNFKEQ. CDR3 length equals 15 residues. The junction had 4 bases not matched to a gene; V was cut back by 0 bases and J by 2 bases. The CDR3 spells CASSQDQGQAYEQYF. CDR3 in DNA: TGTGCCAGCAGCCAAGATCAAGGACAGGCCTACGAGCAGTACTTC.

The V call is TRBV5-1, the J call TRBJ2-5; D gene unclear. Trimming removed 0 bases from V and 1 base from J, with 7 bases in between. The length of the CDR3 is 14 residues. Per the germline V gene, CDR1 is SGHRS and CDR2 is YFSETQ. The CDR3 nucleotides are TGCGCCAGCAGCTTGGGACGGGCCCAAGAGACCCAGTACTTC. Amino acid sequence: CASSLGRAQETQYF.

J is TRBJ1-2 and V is TRBV5-4; D unresolved. Trimming removed 3 bases at V and 4 bases at J, with 19 bases between. From germline, CDR1 is SGHNT and CDR2 YYREEE (reference sequence). This CDR3 is 16 amino acids long. Written as DNA, the CDR3 is TGTGCCAGCAGCTCGAATGGAGTGTTGGGGTCCTATGGCTACACCTTC. The encoded protein is CASSSNGVLGSYGYTF. Based on the CDR3 plus reference TRBV5-4 and TRBJ1-2, the full variable domain is ETGVTQSPTHLIKTRGQQVTLRCSSQSGHNTVSWYQQALGQGPQFIFQYYREEENGRGNFPPRFSGLQFPNYSSELNVNALELDDSALYLCASSSNGVLGSYGYTFGSGTRLTVV.

V gene TRBV5-4 combines with J gene TRBJ2-1; D ambiguous. The V and J ends lost 2 bases and 0 bases respectively, with 9 bases between them. This CDR3 has 15 residues. Per the germline V gene, CDR1 is SGHNT and CDR2 is YYREEE (reference sequence). The CDR3 nucleotides are TGTGCCAGCAGCTTTCTGGGCCGCTCCTACAATGAGCAGTTCTTC. It specifies CASSFLGRSYNEQFF.

The genes are TRBV29-1 and TRBJ2-3; no definite D call. Germline V gene sequence: CDR1 SQVTM, CDR2 ANQGSEA. The CDR3 has 12 residues. The V and J ends lost 7 bases and 2 bases respectively, with 10 bases between them. The CDR3 here is CSAQWITDTQYF. CDR3 DNA: TGCAGCGCCCAGTGGATCACAGATACGCAGTATTTT.

In this sample, this clone turned up a few times. The chain is built from TRBV2 and TRBJ1-5, with 7 bases matching TRBD1. CDR1 is SNHLY and CDR2 is FYNNEI in the germline V gene. Trimming took 6 bases from V and 4 from J; bases not matched to a gene: 6. This CDR3 comprises 14 residues. The CDR3 nucleotides read TGTGCCAGCAGCCGGGACAGCGGTAATCAGCCCCAGCATTTT. Protein: CASSRDSGNQPQHF.

The chain is built from TRBV7-2 and TRBJ2-5, with 7 nucleotides matching TRBD1. The CDR3 is made up of 14 amino acids. V lost 4 bases, J lost 7 bases, and 9 bases stayed unmatched. CDR1 and CDR2 (germline): SGHTA, FQGNSA. The CDR3 reads CASSSQGPRGTQYF. CDR3 sequence (DNA): TGTGCCAGCAGCTCACAGGGGCCAAGGGGGACCCAGTACTTC.

As concerns this clone: The same CDR3 is also encoded by other DNA sequences in this sample. The chain couples TRBV29-1 to TRBJ2-1; 12 bases align to TRBD2. CDR3 length: 14 amino acids. V dropped 3 bases and J dropped 7; count of bases not matched to a gene: 4. The germline V gene has CDR1 SQVTM and CDR2 ANQGSEA. CDR3 protein: CSVDLAGGPNEQFF. The CDR3 DNA reads TGCAGCGTTGACCTAGCGGGAGGGCCTAATGAGCAGTTCTTC.

This clone was observed once. The chain recombines TRBV4-1 with TRBJ2-7; 7 positions match TRBD1. V shed 3 bases and J 3 bases; nucleotides not matched to a gene: 5. CDR3 size: 14 residues. Per germline, CDR1 MGHRA and CDR2 YSYEKL. This CDR3 reads CASSHTGQNYEQYF. The DNA for the CDR3 is TGCGCCAGCAGCCATACGGGACAGAACTACGAGCAGTACTTC.

The rearrangement uses TRBV28 and TRBJ2-1, with TRBD1 identical over 9 bases. Looked up from germline, CDR1 is MDHEN and CDR2 is SYDVKM. The CDR3 is made up of 17 amino acids. V lost 2 bases to trimming and J lost 0 bases; unmatched junction nucleotides: 5. The CDR3 coding sequence is TGTGCCAGCAGTTTAACACAGGGGGCTGGCTCCTACAATGAGCAGTTCTTC. This gives the protein CASSLTQGAGSYNEQFF.

The rearrangement joins TRBV7-6 to TRBJ1-6; 7 nucleotides align to TRBD1. CDR3 length equals 16 residues. V was pared by 1 base and J by 6 bases, with 6 bases of the junction left unmatched. Germline V CDR1 and CDR2: SGHVS, FNYEAQ. The CDR3 loop reads CASSLETGTANSPLHF. CDR3 DNA sequence: TGTGCCAGCAGCTTAGAGACGGGGACAGCTAATTCACCCCTCCACTTT.

The rearrangement joins TRBV11-2 to TRBJ2-7; no reliable D call. V dropped 10 bases and J dropped 3 bases, with 34 bases sitting between them. The CDR3 has 19 amino acids. Germline V gene data show CDR1 as SGHAT and CDR2 as FQNNGV. CDR3 protein: CATTNTLPNYLDLNYEQYF. DNA for the CDR3: TGTGCCACTACGAATACCCTCCCAAATTACCTGGACCTTAACTACGAGCAGTACTTC.

This sequence joins TRBV7-9 and TRBJ1-3; D might be TRBD1 (5 bases). Trimming stripped 2 bases from V and 0 bases from J, with 11 bases between. CDR3 size: 16 residues. Germline assignment: CDR1 SEHNR and CDR2 FQNEAQ (reference sequence). Written as DNA, the CDR3 is TGTGCCAGCAGCTTAACGCGGGGCCTCTCTGGAAACACCATATATTTT. Its protein is CASSLTRGLSGNTIYF.

V and J are TRBV11-3 and TRBJ2-1; D gene uncertain. CDR1 is SGHNT and CDR2 is YENEEA in the germline V gene. V was shortened by 8 bases and J by 0 bases, with 11 bases between the two germline ends. This CDR3 spans 14 amino acids. CDR3 residues: CASCTDSSYNEQFF. CDR3 DNA sequence: TGTGCCAGCTGTACTGATAGCTCCTACAATGAGCAGTTCTTC.

The chain is built from TRBV19 and TRBJ2-1; possibly TRBD1 or TRBD2 for D (6 bases each). The germline CDR1 and CDR2 sequences are LNHDA and SQIVND (reference sequence). V gave up 1 base and J gave up 9 bases, with 10 bases separating them. The CDR3 length is 13 residues. CDR3: CASSIGTGAEQFF. The CDR3 DNA reads TGTGCCAGTAGTATAGGCACGGGGGCTGAGCAGTTCTTC.

V and J are TRBV7-9 and TRBJ2-3, with a weak D call TRBD2 (6 bases). Germline V CDR1 and CDR2: SEHNR, FQNEAQ (reference sequence). V shed 5 bases and J shed 4 bases, with 16 bases lying between them. The CDR3 consists of 15 residues. The CDR3 DNA is TGTGCCAGCAGCGCGACGGGAGTCCCCGCAGATACGCAGTATTTT. Protein product: CASSATGVPADTQYF.

The V gene is TRBV28, the J gene TRBJ1-2, with D unclear. Germline CDR1 reads MDHEN; CDR2 reads SYDVKM. The CDR3 consists of 13 residues. V was shortened by 6 bases and J by 1 base, with 9 bases between the two germline ends. The CDR3 DNA follows: TGTGCCAGCAGAACGACGGTTAACTATGGCTACACCTTC. It yields the protein CASRTTVNYGYTF.

V is TRBV5-5 and J is TRBJ2-6, with a weak D call TRBD1 (6 bases). The CDR3 sequence is 17 residues long. Germline assignment: CDR1 SGHKS and CDR2 YYEKEE (reference sequence). Deletions cut 3 bases from V and 0 bases from J, with 13 bases between. CDR3 nucleotides: TGTGCCAGCAGCTGGCCGGGACAAAGCTCTGGGGCCAACGTCCTGACTTTC. Translated, it gives CASSWPGQSSGANVLTF. Full variable domain (missing parts from reference TRBV5-5 and TRBJ2-6): DAGVTQSPTHLIKTRGQQVTLRCSPISGHKSVSWYQQVLGQGPQFIFQYYEKEERGRGNFPDRFSARQFPNYSSELNVNALLLGDSALYLCASSWPGQSSGANVLTFGAGSRLTVL.

The chain combines TRBV16 with TRBJ2-7; 8 bases map to TRBD1. The CDR3 has 15 residues. V dropped 7 bases and J dropped 1; count of bases not matched to a gene: 9. Germline V gene sequence: CDR1 KGHSY, CDR2 FQNENV. As DNA, the CDR3 is TGTGCCAGCACCTCTGGACAGGGCGGATCCTACGAGCAGTACTTC. Protein product: CASTSGQGGSYEQYF.

The chain couples TRBV2 to TRBJ2-1; D remains unclear. From germline, CDR1 is SNHLY and CDR2 FYNNEI. CDR3 length equals 10 residues. Trimming stripped 8 bases from V and 7 bases from J, with 6 bases between. CDR3 coding DNA: TGTGCCAGCGGAGCAAATGAGCAGTTCTTC. This translates into CASGANEQFF.

The chain has TRBV29-1 and TRBJ1-4; D might be TRBD1 (6 bases). With 7 bases removed from V and 6 bases from J, the gap between germline ends came to 12 bases. CDR3 length equals 12 residues. The germline V gene has CDR1 SQVTM and CDR2 ANQGSEA. CDR3 protein: CSATGFDEKLFF. CDR3 in DNA: TGCAGCGCAACAGGGTTCGATGAAAAACTGTTTTTT.

The rearrangement joins TRBV6-6 to TRBJ1-5; TRBD1 aligns across 9 bases. The V segment lost 0 bases and the J segment 6 bases; nucleotides outside the gene matches: 6. The CDR3 runs to 16 residues. Germline lookup yields CDR1 MNHNY and CDR2 SVGAGI (reference sequence). The CDR3 DNA reads TGTGCCAGCAGTTACTCAGGGACAGGGTTGATTCAGCCCCAGCATTTT. The encoded protein is CASSYSGTGLIQPQHF.

This rearrangement joins TRBV27 to TRBJ1-6, with 9 bases that match TRBD1. V lost 5 bases, J lost 7 bases, and 3 bases stayed unmatched. The CDR3 is 14 amino acids. Germline V gene data show CDR1 as MNHEY and CDR2 as SMNVEV (reference sequence). The CDR3 DNA reads as TGTGCCAGCAGTCTGACAGGGGGGAATTCACCCCTCCACTTT. It yields the protein CASSLTGGNSPLHF.

This sequence joins TRBV28 and TRBJ2-3; no reliable D call. V shed 8 bases and J shed 3 bases, with 18 bases lying between them. This CDR3 region has 15 residues. Looked up from germline, CDR1 is MDHEN and CDR2 is SYDVKM. CDR3 loop: CASGPGGLATDTQYF. The DNA for the CDR3 is TGTGCCAGCGGCCCCGGTGGTTTAGCTACAGATACGCAGTATTTT.

The rearrangement joins TRBV5-5 to TRBJ1-1; D is unresolved. The CDR3 totals 14 residues. The V end was cut by 1 base, the J end by 2 bases, with 9 bases between. Germline V gene lookup returns CDR1 SGHKS and CDR2 YYEKEE (reference sequence). The CDR3 protein is CASSLWTVNTEAFF. The CDR3 DNA reads as TGTGCCAGCAGCTTGTGGACGGTAAACACTGAAGCTTTCTTT.

CDR3 sequence reads: CASSLGTSGFNIQYF. The CDR3 bases are TGTGCCAGCAGCTTAGGGACTAGCGGGTTCAACATTCAGTACTTC. The chain carries TRBV11-3 and TRBJ2-4, with 11 bases that match TRBD2. V dropped 1 base and J dropped 7; count of bases not matched to a gene: 3. Germline V gene data show CDR1 as SGHNT and CDR2 as YENEEA. The CDR3 is 15 amino acids.

This chain links TRBV7-9 with TRBJ1-6; D gene uncertain. This CDR3 region has 19 residues. Between the trimmed V and J ends, which lost 6 bases and 0 bases, there was a span of 21 bases. CDR1 and CDR2 from the germline V gene are SEHNR and FQNEAQ (reference sequence). This chain's CDR3 is CASSQPSDKPSSYNSPLHF. The CDR3 region has the DNA TGTGCCAGCAGTCAACCTTCTGACAAGCCCAGCTCCTATAATTCACCCCTCCACTTT.

The chain joins TRBV7-6 to TRBJ2-2; the D is unclear. Germline-derived CDR1 and CDR2 are SGHVS and FNYEAQ. The length of the CDR3 is 14 residues. V gave up 1 base and J gave up 2 bases, with 5 bases separating them. The CDR3 nucleotides are TGTGCCAGCAGCTTAGTAGATAACACCGGGGAGCTGTTTTTT. Translation gives CASSLVDNTGELFF.

V gene TRBV5-1 combines with J gene TRBJ2-2; D possibly corresponds to TRBD2 (6 bases). The ends were cut back, 1 base at V and 1 base at J, with 8 bases in the middle. CDR1 SGHRS and CDR2 YFSETQ come from the germline V gene. CDR3 size: 15 residues. CDR3 sequence reads: CASSLSGVNTGELFF. The CDR3, as DNA: TGCGCCAGCAGCTTGTCGGGGGTGAACACCGGGGAGCTGTTTTTT.

This sequence joins TRBV7-8 and TRBJ2-7; D is unresolved. Germline V CDR1 and CDR2: SGHVS, FQNEAQ. V gave up 5 bases and J gave up 6 bases, with 14 bases separating them. The CDR3 is made up of 13 amino acids. In nucleotides, the CDR3 is TGTGCCAGCAGCGAACAACAGACGCTCGAGCAGTACTTC. Its protein is CASSEQQTLEQYF.